These 18 T cell receptor beta chains were all obtained from the same sample, sequenced in a study of T cell responses to AZD1222 COVID-19 vaccine. Measured with immunoSEQ multiplex PCR; TCRdb has only the in-frame clones, and not every one. The table records more than 95,000 clones, almost 90% of them present only once. The sequencing used peripheral blood, collected on day 0 of AZD1222 vaccination. The receptors originated from an adult in good health.

V is TRBV4-3 and J is TRBJ2-1; D gene unclear. CDR3 size: 14 residues. CDR1 and CDR2 (germline): LGHNA, YSLEER. V was pared by 3 bases and J by 8 bases, with 14 bases between. The CDR3 reads CASSQGTARYEQFF. CDR3 DNA: TGCGCCAGCAGCCAGGGAACGGCCCGCTATGAGCAGTTCTTC.

This clone was counted only a few times. CDR3 sequence (DNA): TGTGCCAGCAGCCAAGCACAGGGGGCAGATACGCAGTATTTT. Translation: CASSQAQGADTQYF. The chain couples TRBV4-2 to TRBJ2-3; 8 bases line up with TRBD1. The germline V gene has CDR1 LGHNA and CDR2 YNFKEQ. Germline trimming cut 1 base from V and 4 bases from J; bases unmatched to any gene: 1. This CDR3 region has 14 residues.

The chain couples TRBV18 to TRBJ1-4; D is unclear. Per germline, CDR1 KGHSH and CDR2 LQKENI. V was pared by 3 bases and J by 8 bases, with 19 bases between. The CDR3 has 16 residues. The CDR3 spells CASSPPSVTMEEKLFF. The CDR3 DNA follows: TGTGCCAGCTCACCCCCCTCGGTCACAATGGAAGAAAAACTGTTTTTT.

This chain connects TRBV5-4 to TRBJ2-4, with D possibly TRBD2 on 6 matching bases. Germline loops: CDR1 SGHNT, CDR2 YYREEE (reference sequence). This CDR3 contains 18 residues. Trimming shortened V by 1 base and J by 0 bases, and 17 bases separated the two germline ends. CDR3 residues: CASSLSWGRPLAKNIQYF. CDR3 nucleotide sequence: TGTGCCAGCAGCTTGTCCTGGGGGAGGCCTTTAGCCAAAAACATTCAGTACTTC.

The rearrangement links TRBV18 to TRBJ2-1, with no clear D. Looked up from germline, CDR1 is KGHSH and CDR2 is LQKENI. V was shortened by 3 bases and J by 9 bases, with 15 bases between the two germline ends. CDR3 size: 14 residues. The CDR3 DNA reads TGTGCCAGCTCACCCCGCAACTCCGTGGGTGAGCAGTTCTTC. Encoded protein: CASSPRNSVGEQFF. The variable domain in full, completed from reference TRBV18 and TRBJ2-1, reads NAGVMQNPRHLVRRRGQEARLRCSPMKGHSHVYWYRQLPEEGLKFMVYLQKENIIDESGMPKERFSAEFPKEGPSILRIQQVVRGDSAAYFCASSPRNSVGEQFFGPGTRLTVL.

This clone is labeled medium-sized. The chain is built from TRBV7-2 and TRBJ2-1; D not certain. Germline CDR1 is SGHTA and CDR2 is FQGNSA. The CDR3 is made up of 12 amino acids. V lost 5 bases, J lost 5 bases, and 7 bases lay in between. The CDR3 nucleotides read TGTGCCAGCAGCACCCTGGACAATGAGCAGTTCTTC. Translation gives CASSTLDNEQFF.

CDR3: CASSYSQGRETQYF. CDR3 in DNA: TGTGCCAGCAGTTACTCGCAGGGGCGGGAGACCCAGTACTTC. The chain links TRBV6-2 or TRBV6-3 to TRBJ2-5; TRBD1 might be the D (6 bases). Germline values: CDR1 MNHEY, CDR2 SVGEGT. CDR3 length equals 14 residues. Trimming pared 0 bases from V and 5 bases from J, leaving 10 bases between.

The chain combines TRBV30 with TRBJ2-7; tentative D call: TRBD2 (6 bases). Germline lookup yields CDR1 GTSNPN and CDR2 SVGIG (reference sequence). The germline V and J ends were trimmed by 0 bases and 0 bases, with 12 bases remaining between them. The CDR3 totals 15 residues. CDR3 nucleotides: TGTGCCTGGAGTGTAAACGGGGGTAGCTCCTACGAGCAGTACTTC. Translating it yields CAWSVNGGSSYEQYF.

This chain uses TRBV9 with TRBJ2-7, with D unclear. The CDR3 has 12 amino acids. Germline values: CDR1 SGDLS, CDR2 YYNGEE. Trimming shortened V by 3 bases and J by 0 bases, and 4 bases separated the two germline ends. The CDR3 region has the DNA TGTGCCAGCAGCGGGAGCTCCTACGAGCAGTACTTC. Amino acid sequence: CASSGSSYEQYF.

CDR3 nucleotide sequence: TGTGCCAGCAGCTTCCGGGCGAACACCGGGGAGCTGTTTTTT. Its translation is CASSFRANTGELFF. V gene TRBV7-9 combines with J gene TRBJ2-2; D remains unclear. Germline V gene lookup returns CDR1 SEHNR and CDR2 FQNEAQ (reference sequence). This CDR3 comprises 14 residues. V was cut by 3 bases and J by 0 bases, with 5 bases left in between.

V usage is TRBV30 and J usage is TRBJ1-5, with 8 bases aligning to TRBD1. This CDR3 is 15 amino acids long. The V gene end was trimmed by 2 bases and the J gene end by 2 bases; junction bases not matched to a gene: 5. From germline, CDR1 is GTSNPN and CDR2 SVGIG (reference sequence). CDR3 sequence (DNA): TGTGCCTGGAGTACCGACAGGGGAGGCAATCAGCCCCAGCATTTT. The encoded protein is CAWSTDRGGNQPQHF.

V usage is TRBV6-1 and J usage is TRBJ2-3, with 14 bases lining up with TRBD2. The CDR3 spans 18 residues. Germline trimming cut 1 base from V and 0 bases from J; bases unmatched to any gene: 3. Germline-derived CDR1 and CDR2 are MNHNS and SASEGT. The CDR3 nucleotides read TGTGCCAGCAGTGAAGGGACTAGCGGGGGGCGCAGCACAGATACGCAGTATTTT. Amino acid sequence: CASSEGTSGGRSTDTQYF.

V is TRBV21-1 and J is TRBJ1-4. TRBV21-1 is a known pseudogene. The CDR3 runs 11 residues. The CDR3: CASSNMEKLFF. In DNA form, the CDR3 reads TGTGCCAGCAGCAATATGGAAAAACTGTTTTTT.

V gene TRBV7-2 combines with J gene TRBJ2-7; 11 bases map to TRBD2. Per the germline V gene, CDR1 is SGHTA and CDR2 is FQGNSA. This CDR3 contains 16 residues. With V trimmed by 4 bases and J by 5 bases, 10 bases remained unmatched. The CDR3 region has the DNA TGTGCCAGCAGCTACTCAATACTAGCGGGGGCCCACGAGCAGTACTTC. It translates to CASSYSILAGAHEQYF.

This clone occurred a few times. The chain uses TRBV7-2 and TRBJ2-7; D gene uncertain. The ends were cut back, 1 base at V and 1 base at J, with 14 bases in the middle. Germline CDR1 and CDR2: SGHTA and FQGNSA. The CDR3 is 16 amino acids. The CDR3: CASSLVGSMRSYEQYF. CDR3 sequence (DNA): TGTGCCAGCAGCTTAGTCGGTTCAATGAGATCCTACGAGCAGTACTTC.

This clone was observed once. CDR3 DNA: TGTGCCAGTAGTACCGGGAACACTGAAGCTTTCTTT. Its translation is CASSTGNTEAFF. The V and J genes are TRBV19 and TRBJ1-1; no clear D. V lost 4 bases and J lost 1, with 4 bases in between. Per the germline V gene, CDR1 is LNHDA and CDR2 is SQIVND (reference sequence). The CDR3 is 12 residues long.

The chain employs TRBV28 and TRBJ2-7, with 10 bases matching TRBD1. The CDR3 has 16 amino acids. J was trimmed by 3 bases and V by 4 bases; bases with no gene match: 9. CDR1 is MDHEN and CDR2 is SYDVKM in the germline V gene. The CDR3 loop reads CASSSGTGVLDYEQYF. CDR3 nucleotides: TGTGCCAGCAGTTCCGGGACAGGGGTTCTAGACTACGAGCAGTACTTC.

The rearrangement links TRBV11-3 to TRBJ2-3; TRBD1 aligns across 11 bases. Looked up from germline, CDR1 is SGHNT and CDR2 is YENEEA. CDR3 length equals 17 residues. Unmatched junction bases numbered 5, after V lost 1 base and J lost 2 bases. Here the CDR3 reads CASSLGTGGRVTDTQYF. CDR3 sequence (DNA): TGTGCCAGCAGCTTAGGGACAGGGGGCCGTGTCACAGATACGCAGTATTTT.